This TCR beta chain was identified during a study of OX40 agonist ivuxolimab in advanced cancers. Overall study results and limits: Low clonal expansion, among the lowest seen, marked partial responders at 0.1-3.0 mg/kg.

Trimming took off 2 bases at V and 5 bases at J, with 6 bases between the two ends. CDR1 is SNHLY, CDR2 FYNNEI, per germline. The CDR3 contains 12 residues. Drawing of blood for sampling happened at baseline, at cycle 4 day 1, and at cycle 7 day 1. The assay was immunoSEQ multiplex PCR, and TCRdb's table has in-frame clones only and misses some. The sample carries fewer than 85,000 clones, 92% recorded once. About this clone itself: Its target is unknown.

The source material was CD4+ or CD8+ T cells sorted from blood, sampled in a trial of the OX40 agonist ivuxolimab. The chain recombines TRBV2 with TRBJ1-1; D remains unclear. The TCR sequence derives from an adult with an advanced solid tumor such as melanoma, head and neck, liver or kidney cancer. This CDR3 reads CASSEPATEAFF. The CDR3 DNA sequence: TGTGCCAGCAGTGAACCCGCTACTGAAGCTTTCTTT.